This entry lists 25 T cell receptor beta chains sequenced from one sample in a study of T cell changes during pregnancy in multiple sclerosis (dated by TCRdb to the late 2010s). The method was the immunoSEQ multiplex PCR assay. Held by TCRdb, this immuneACCESS table contains in-frame sequences only and omits some clones. Under half of the omission traces to an unresolved V gene where checked; the cause of the rest is unknown. In all, the sample holds 20,000 to 25,000 clones, and around 90% of those were seen once. The ten largest clones represent around 5% of the sample. The sequences come from CD8+ T cells from peripheral blood mononuclear cells, collected in the second trimester of pregnancy. All receptors derive from a female donor in good health, enrolled as a control in a pregnancy study.

This sequence joins TRBV5-6 and TRBJ2-1; 13 bases line up with TRBD2. The J segment lost 3 bases and the V segment lost 5 bases, leaving 5 bases of the junction unmatched. The CDR3 covers 16 residues. Germline V gene data show CDR1 as SGHDT and CDR2 as YYEEEE. The CDR3 sequence is CASSRLAGGRYNEQFF. CDR3 nucleotides: TGTGCCAGCAGTCGACTAGCGGGAGGTCGCTACAATGAGCAGTTCTTC.

This sequence joins TRBV7-6 and TRBJ2-7; TRBD1 agrees at 8 bases. V gave up 8 bases and J gave up 6 bases; unmatched junction bases: 21. Germline V CDR1 and CDR2: SGHVS, FNYEAQ. The CDR3 consists of 17 residues. The CDR3 here is CASVLSPRDRCIREQYF. The CDR3 DNA reads TGTGCCAGCGTTTTATCTCCTCGGGACAGGTGTATCCGCGAGCAGTACTTC.

This chain joins TRBV2 and TRBJ2-2, with D uncertain. The CDR3 sequence is 13 residues long. Germline CDR1 is SNHLY and CDR2 is FYNNEI. Trimming took off 5 bases at V and 1 base at J, with 5 bases between the two ends. CDR3 region: CASSSVNTGELFF. The CDR3 DNA reads as TGTGCCAGCAGTTCAGTGAACACCGGGGAGCTGTTTTTT.

The chain is built from TRBV7-9 and TRBJ2-1, with TRBD2 matching 9 bases. V lost 5 bases and J lost 5; bases outside the gene matches: 7. The CDR3 loop spans 15 amino acids. Per the germline V gene, CDR1 is SEHNR and CDR2 is FQNEAQ (reference sequence). CDR3: CASSPAGTSHNEQFF. The DNA of the CDR3 is TGTGCCAGCAGCCCGGCCGGGACTAGCCACAATGAGCAGTTCTTC.

J is TRBJ2-6 and V is TRBV4-3; D not resolved. The CDR3 spans 16 residues. Germline CDR1 and CDR2: LGHNA and YSLEER. Trimming left V 1 base short and J 0 bases short, with 7 bases between. Here the CDR3 reads CASSQVFGSGANVLTF. The DNA for the CDR3 is TGCGCCAGCAGCCAAGTCTTCGGCTCTGGGGCCAACGTCCTGACTTTC.

The genes are TRBV9 and TRBJ2-1; TRBD2 aligns across 14 bases. The CDR3 loop spans 15 amino acids. V gave up 4 bases and J gave up 7 bases; unmatched junction bases: 4. CDR1 is SGDLS and CDR2 is YYNGEE in the germline V gene. This chain's CDR3 is CASSLRLAGGNEQFF. CDR3 in DNA: TGTGCCAGCAGCCTACGACTAGCGGGAGGGAATGAGCAGTTCTTC.

The chain joins TRBV27 to TRBJ2-3; tentative D call: TRBD2 (6 bases). V lost 9 bases and J 2 bases, leaving 15 bases between the germline ends. In germline, CDR1 is MNHEY, CDR2 SMNVEV (reference sequence). The CDR3 consists of 14 residues. In DNA, the CDR3 is TGTGCCAGTGGGACTCTCCTCGACACAGATACGCAGTATTTT. Amino acids: CASGTLLDTDTQYF.

The rearrangement joins TRBV11-2 to TRBJ1-1; D possibly corresponds to TRBD1 (5 bases). The CDR3 spans 11 residues. The V gene's germline CDR1 is SGHAT and CDR2 FQNNGV. The V gene lost 8 bases and the J gene lost 7 bases, with 11 bases spanning the gap. The CDR3 region is CASLGGDEAFF. CDR3 DNA: TGTGCCAGCTTGGGGGGAGATGAAGCTTTCTTT.

The chain employs TRBV27 and TRBJ2-5; 12 positions match TRBD2. V lost 6 bases, J lost 1 base, and 9 bases stayed unmatched. Germline V gives CDR1 MNHEY, CDR2 SMNVEV (reference sequence). The CDR3 extends over 17 amino acids. The CDR3 DNA sequence: TGTGCCAGCAGCCAGATGGGACTAGCGGGCCTCCAAGAGACCCAGTACTTC. Translation: CASSQMGLAGLQETQYF.

This rearrangement joins TRBV6-7 to TRBJ2-4; 8 nucleotides agree with TRBD1. TRBV6-7 has ORF status, its function being uncertain. This CDR3 is 19 amino acids long. V was clipped by 5 bases and J by 3 bases; unmatched bases: 18. The CDR3 coding sequence is TGTGCCAGCAGTCCCAGAGGACAGGGTCCACGGCGGGGCAAAAACATTCAGTACTTC. This codes for CASSPRGQGPRRGKNIQYF.

The rearrangement joins TRBV5-1 to TRBJ2-3, with a tentative D call TRBD1 (6 bases). The germline gives CDR1 SGHRS, CDR2 YFSETQ. Trimming left V 5 bases short and J 4 bases short, with 17 bases between. The CDR3 is 15 amino acids. CDR3 in DNA: TGCGCCAGCAGTTTGACCCAGGGGAAACCAGATACGCAGTATTTT. Protein sequence: CASSLTQGKPDTQYF.

CDR3 coding DNA: TGTGCCAGCAGCTTGGAGCAGGGGGCGACGGCTAATGAAAAACTGTTTTTT. Its protein product is CASSLEQGATANEKLFF. The chain has TRBV5-4 and TRBJ1-4; 8 positions agree with TRBD1. CDR3 size: 17 residues. In germline, CDR1 is SGHNT, CDR2 YYREEE (reference sequence). Losses at the gene ends were 0 bases for V and 3 bases for J; bases not matched to a gene: 7.

The table lists this clone with a count of one. In DNA form, the CDR3 reads TGCAGCGTTGAGGGCCGGCACACCGGGGAGCTGTTTTTT. Amino acid sequence: CSVEGRHTGELFF. The V gene is TRBV29-1, the J gene TRBJ2-2; D not certain. V lost 3 bases to trimming and J lost 3 bases, with 8 bases between them. Germline-derived CDR1 and CDR2 are SQVTM and ANQGSEA. The CDR3 has 13 amino acids.

This chain links TRBV28 with TRBJ1-1; TRBD1 aligns across 8 bases. The V gene's germline CDR1 is MDHEN and CDR2 SYDVKM. After removal of 1 base from V and 3 bases from J, the junction contained 4 bases not matched to a gene. The CDR3 contains 15 residues. The CDR3 nucleotides are TGTGCCAGCAGTTTATCACAGGGGGGATACACTGAAGCTTTCTTT. Translating gives CASSLSQGGYTEAFF.

The V call is TRBV10-1, the J call TRBJ2-6; 7 bases fit TRBD2. CDR3 length: 18 residues. Trimming removed 0 bases from V and 4 bases from J; junction bases left unmatched: 9. Per the germline V gene, CDR1 is WNHNN and CDR2 is SYGVQD (reference sequence). CDR3 protein: CASSESWEGRLGANVLTF. The CDR3 DNA reads TGCGCCAGCAGTGAGTCGTGGGAGGGAAGATTAGGGGCCAACGTCCTGACTTTC.

The chain couples TRBV27 to TRBJ1-5; D is possibly TRBD1 (5 bases). CDR1 and CDR2 from the germline V gene are MNHEY and SMNVEV (reference sequence). V gave up 3 bases and J gave up 6 bases, with 12 bases separating them. This CDR3 is built from 14 residues. CDR3 DNA: TGTGCCAGCAGTTTTGGTCAGGGAAGTCAGCCCCAGCATTTT. It translates to CASSFGQGSQPQHF.

The CDR3 loop is CASSFWKAGTSGNWDTQYF. CDR3 nucleotides: TGTGCCAGCAGTTTTTGGAAAGCCGGGACTAGCGGGAACTGGGATACGCAGTATTTT. V gene TRBV28 combines with J gene TRBJ2-3; 13 bases agree with TRBD2. The V segment lost 3 bases and the J segment 6 bases; nucleotides outside the gene matches: 15. Germline CDR1 and CDR2: MDHEN and SYDVKM. The CDR3 sequence is 19 residues long.

The chain uses TRBV7-2 and TRBJ2-7; TRBD1 matches at 7 bases. CDR1 SGHTA and CDR2 FQGNSA come from the germline V gene. Unmatched junction bases numbered 10, after V lost 0 bases and J lost 2 bases. This CDR3 spans 17 amino acids. CDR3 coding DNA: TGTGCCAGCAGCTTAGCGCTAGCCACAGGGGCCACCTACGAGCAGTACTTC. Its protein is CASSLALATGATYEQYF.

The chain combines TRBV30 with TRBJ2-7, with 7 bases identical to TRBD2. Germline V gene lookup returns CDR1 GTSNPN and CDR2 SVGIG (reference sequence). Unmatched junction bases numbered 9, after V lost 2 bases and J lost 2 bases. This CDR3 region has 15 residues. The CDR3 sequence: CAWSLWEGRTYEQYF. The CDR3 nucleotides read TGTGCCTGGAGTCTCTGGGAGGGAAGGACCTACGAGCAGTACTTC.

In its sample, this clone was seen once. This chain uses TRBV11-3 with TRBJ2-2; unclear D gene. V was pared by 4 bases and J by 7 bases, with 10 bases between. The length of the CDR3 is 13 residues. The germline V gene encodes CDR1 SGHNT and CDR2 YENEEA. The CDR3, as DNA: TGTGCCAGCAGCTCCTATTCCGGCGGGGAGCTGTTTTTT. It translates to CASSSYSGGELFF.

J is TRBJ2-1 and V is TRBV30; 10 bases are shared with TRBD2. CDR1 is GTSNPN and CDR2 is SVGIG in the germline V gene (reference sequence). V gave up 0 bases and J gave up 10 bases; unmatched junction bases: 9. The CDR3 runs to 15 residues. The CDR3 spells CAWSVRLAGAGEQFF. CDR3 coding DNA: TGTGCCTGGAGTGTACGGCTAGCGGGAGCAGGCGAGCAGTTCTTC.

This chain uses TRBV6-1 with TRBJ2-7, with 8 bases aligning to TRBD1. There are 15 residues in the CDR3. The V segment lost 7 bases and the J segment 1 base; nucleotides outside the gene matches: 9. Germline V CDR1 and CDR2: MNHNS, SASEGT. The DNA of the CDR3 is TGTGCCAGCACTCAGGAACAGGGGGGATCCTACGAGCAGTACTTC. Amino acid sequence: CASTQEQGGSYEQYF.

This clone was recorded once. This chain connects TRBV27 to TRBJ1-1; the D is unclear. Trimming took 6 bases from V and 0 from J, leaving 11 bases between them. CDR3 size: 14 residues. The germline CDR1 and CDR2 sequences are MNHEY and SMNVEV (reference sequence). The CDR3 DNA is TGTGCCAGCAGAGGAGGAGCAATGAACACTGAAGCTTTCTTT. It is translated as CASRGGAMNTEAFF.

The chain uses TRBV7-6 and TRBJ2-7; TRBD1 is a possible D gene (5 bases). Germline values: CDR1 SGHVS, CDR2 FNYEAQ. V shed 5 bases and J shed 5 bases, with 10 bases lying between them. CDR3 length: 12 amino acids. This CDR3 reads CASSQTRDEQYF. The DNA for the CDR3 is TGTGCCAGCAGCCAGACCAGGGACGAGCAGTACTTC.

This sequence joins TRBV29-1 and TRBJ2-3; D may be TRBD2 (6 bases). Looked up from germline, CDR1 is SQVTM and CDR2 is ANQGSEA. This CDR3 region has 14 residues. V shed 8 bases and J shed 1 base, with 16 bases lying between them. In DNA, the CDR3 is TGCAGCTTCATTTCCGGGACTGGCACAGATACGCAGTATTTT. Translating it yields CSFISGTGTDTQYF.